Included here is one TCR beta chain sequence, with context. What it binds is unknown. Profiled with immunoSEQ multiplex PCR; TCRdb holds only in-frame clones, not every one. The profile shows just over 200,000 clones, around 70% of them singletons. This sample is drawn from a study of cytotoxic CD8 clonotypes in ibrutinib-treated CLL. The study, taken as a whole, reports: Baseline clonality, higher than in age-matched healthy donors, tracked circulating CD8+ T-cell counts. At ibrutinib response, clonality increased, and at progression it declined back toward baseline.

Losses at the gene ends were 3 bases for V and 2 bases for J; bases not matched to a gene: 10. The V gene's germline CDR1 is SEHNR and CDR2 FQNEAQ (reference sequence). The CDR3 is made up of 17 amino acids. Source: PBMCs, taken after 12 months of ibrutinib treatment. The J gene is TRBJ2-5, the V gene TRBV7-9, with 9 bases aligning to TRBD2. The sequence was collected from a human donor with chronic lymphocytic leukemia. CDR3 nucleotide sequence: TGTGCCAGCAGCTTTAATGGGCTAGCGGGAACTCAAGAGACCCAGTACTTC. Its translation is CASSFNGLAGTQETQYF.